The TCR beta chain described here comes from a study of identical twins. The authors used template switching to add a universal primer site and gave cDNA unique molecular identifiers. Each CDR3 protein is one row after TCRdb ran MiXCR on the 5' RACE reads. The table lists about 480,000 distinct CDR3 sequences, 14% of them singletons. Germline CDR1 reads SEHNR; CDR2 reads FQNEAQ (reference sequence). The CDR3 has 14 amino acids. V lost 3 bases and J 4 bases, leaving 10 bases between the germline ends. No donor was unhealthy or non-Caucasian. This sample was also put to use in a study of yellow fever vaccine responses in identical twins.

The sequence was collected from a woman between 18 and 29 years old in good health. The sample was CD4+ T cells sorted from blood. V gene TRBV7-9 combines with J gene TRBJ1-5; D might be TRBD1 (5 bases). In DNA, the CDR3 is TGTGCCAGCAGCTTTGGGGGGAGAAATCAGCCCCAGCATTTT. Translation gives CASSFGGRNQPQHF.